A single TCR beta chain is shown here with its context. The sample comes from a study of blood T cell repertoires in COVID-19. The V gene lost 9 bases and the J gene lost 1 base, with 18 bases spanning the gap. The V gene's germline CDR1 is KGHDR and CDR2 SFDVKD. The CDR3 totals 16 residues. Sequencing was performed with immunoSEQ multiplex PCR; in TCRdb, only in-frame clones are kept and a portion is missing. The sample holds 250,000 or so clones, roughly 79% seen once. The sequence was obtained from a woman aged 80 or older with acute or convalescent COVID-19. The V gene is TRBV24-1, the J gene TRBJ2-1; D possibly corresponds to TRBD2 (6 bases). Sequencing was done on a sample of peripheral blood. The CDR3 DNA reads as TGTGCCACCGCAGGCAAAGCGGGCGAATCCTACAATGAGCAGTTCTTC. It codes for CATAGKAGESYNEQFF.